The 29 T cell receptor beta chains below come from one sample, sequenced in a study of long-term antiretroviral therapy in people with HIV. The libraries were made with immunoSEQ v3.0 at survey level. Here immunoSEQ multiplex PCR was the method, and the copy in TCRdb shows in-frame clones only, minus some. The data contain over 15,000 clones, roughly 80% of them singletons. Sequenced here: unsorted PBMCs, sampled 2.1 to 2.2 years before starting antiretroviral therapy. The receptors shown here come from a man younger than 45 with HIV.

The chain uses TRBV4-2 and TRBJ1-5, with TRBD1 matching over 7 bases. Germline-derived CDR1 and CDR2 are LGHNA and YNFKEQ. The junction had 10 bases not matched to a gene; V was cut back by 4 bases and J by 4 bases. The CDR3 covers 16 residues. CDR3 loop: CASSPDTGAGNQPQHF. The CDR3 region has the DNA TGTGCCAGCAGCCCGGACACAGGGGCCGGGAATCAGCCCCAGCATTTT.

J is TRBJ2-6 and V is TRBV27; no reliable D call. The V end was cut by 9 bases, the J end by 3 bases, with 12 bases between. CDR1 is MNHEY, CDR2 SMNVEV, per germline (reference sequence). There are 14 residues in the CDR3. DNA of the CDR3: TGTGCCAGTATGCTTGGGTTTGGGGCCAACGTCCTGACTTTC. Translation: CASMLGFGANVLTF. The full variable domain, completed using reference TRBV27 and TRBJ2-6, is EAQVTQNPRYLITVTGKKLTVTCSQNMNHEYMSWYRQDPGLGLRQIYYSMNVEVTDKGDVPEGYKVSRKEKRNFPLILESPSPNQTSLYFCASMLGFGANVLTFGAGSRLTVL.

This clone was observed a single time. This chain uses TRBV9 with TRBJ2-1; the D is unclear. This CDR3 comprises 15 residues. Germline-derived CDR1 and CDR2 are SGDLS and YYNGEE. Deletions cut 2 bases from V and 3 bases from J, with 12 bases between. In DNA form, the CDR3 reads TGTGCCAGCAGCGTGGAACTCGGGCTCTACAATGAGCAGTTCTTC. This gives the protein CASSVELGLYNEQFF.

The V gene is TRBV6-1, the J gene TRBJ1-1; D is unclear. Between the trimmed V and J ends, which lost 1 base and 1 base, there was a span of 16 bases. The germline V gene has CDR1 MNHNS and CDR2 SASEGT. The CDR3 covers 17 residues. The CDR3: CASSEGSSTYRNTEAFF. The DNA of the CDR3 is TGTGCCAGCAGTGAAGGTTCGTCGACATATCGGAACACTGAAGCTTTCTTT.

CDR3: CASRELAGENEQFF. The CDR3 DNA is TGTGCCAGTAGGGAACTAGCGGGAGAAAATGAGCAGTTCTTC. The chain carries TRBV19 and TRBJ2-1; TRBD2 aligns across 11 bases. The CDR3 is made up of 14 amino acids. J lost 7 bases, V lost 6 bases, and 5 bases had no gene match. Looked up from germline, CDR1 is LNHDA and CDR2 is SQIVND (reference sequence).

V is TRBV6-5 and J is TRBJ1-3; D ambiguous. This CDR3 contains 13 residues. Trimming cost V 4 bases and J 4 bases, with 8 bases left between them. Germline V gene data show CDR1 as MNHEY and CDR2 as SVGAGI. The CDR3 here is CASSSNRGNTIYF. The CDR3 DNA reads TGTGCCAGCAGTTCTAACAGAGGAAACACCATATATTTT.

The count of this clone is one. The genes are TRBV7-2 and TRBJ2-1; 7 positions agree with TRBD2. The CDR3 has 12 residues. V shed 1 base, J shed 15 bases, and the junction held 6 bases outside the gene matches. Germline CDR1 reads SGHTA; CDR2 reads FQGNSA. CDR3 DNA: TGTGCCAGCAGCTTAGTAGGACTAGTTCGGTTCTTC. Translated: CASSLVGLVRFF.

This chain connects TRBV18 to TRBJ1-2, with 9 nucleotides matching TRBD1. CDR3 size: 14 residues. Germline CDR1 KGHSH, CDR2 LQKENI. V lost 4 bases to trimming and J lost 6 bases; unmatched junction nucleotides: 6. The CDR3 is CASSQTRDRDGYTF. The CDR3 coding sequence is TGTGCCAGCTCACAGACCCGGGACAGGGATGGCTACACCTTC.

This clone showed up just a few times. The chain couples TRBV28 to TRBJ2-7, with 10 positions matching TRBD2. CDR1 and CDR2 from the germline V gene are MDHEN and SYDVKM. The J segment lost 3 bases and the V segment lost 4 bases, leaving 6 bases of the junction unmatched. The CDR3 loop spans 15 amino acids. CDR3 loop: CASSSSSGRDYEQYF. DNA of the CDR3: TGTGCCAGCAGTTCCTCTAGCGGGAGAGACTACGAGCAGTACTTC.

V gene TRBV2 combines with J gene TRBJ1-5; tentatively, D is TRBD1 (5 bases). V lost 4 bases and J lost 6, with 10 bases in between. This CDR3 has 13 amino acids. Germline values: CDR1 SNHLY, CDR2 FYNNEI. The CDR3 nucleotides are TGTGCCAGCAGTGCAGGGATGTTTCAGCCCCAGCATTTT. The encoded protein is CASSAGMFQPQHF.

The chain combines TRBV6-1 with TRBJ2-7; 11 positions match TRBD2. Germline-derived CDR1 and CDR2 are MNHNS and SASEGT. The CDR3 covers 15 residues. Unmatched junction bases numbered 6, after V lost 3 bases and J lost 5 bases. The CDR3 is CASSDSGGARDEQYF. In DNA, the CDR3 is TGTGCCAGCAGTGATAGCGGGGGGGCTCGCGACGAGCAGTACTTC.

The CDR3 DNA follows: TGTGCCAGCAGCATCCCGGGAGAAAAAATAACGAACGAGCAGTACTTC. Protein sequence: CASSIPGEKITNEQYF. The chain links TRBV13 to TRBJ2-7, with D possibly being TRBD2 (6 bases). CDR1 and CDR2 (germline): PRHDT, FYEKMQ (reference sequence). Deletions cut 5 bases from V and 5 bases from J, with 22 bases between. CDR3 size: 16 residues.

The rearrangement uses TRBV7-8 and TRBJ1-3, with a possible D match to TRBD1 (5 bases). This CDR3 spans 14 amino acids. Germline loops: CDR1 SGHVS, CDR2 FQNEAQ. V was clipped by 1 base and J by 2 bases, with 6 bases between them. The DNA of the CDR3 is TGTGCCAGCAGCTTAGGACAGACTGGAAACACCATATATTTT. Amino acid sequence: CASSLGQTGNTIYF.

V gene TRBV4-2 combines with J gene TRBJ2-5; no reliable D call. Germline CDR1 is LGHNA and CDR2 is YNFKEQ. The CDR3 sequence is 13 residues long. Trimming left V 4 bases short and J 5 bases short, with 11 bases between. The CDR3 sequence: CASSPNKWETQYF. The CDR3 nucleotides are TGTGCCAGCAGCCCTAACAAATGGGAGACCCAGTACTTC.

V and J are TRBV30 and TRBJ2-3, with a weak D call TRBD2 (6 bases). V was trimmed by 7 bases and J by 2 bases, leaving 13 bases between them. CDR1 and CDR2 from the germline V gene are GTSNPN and SVGIG (reference sequence). The CDR3 spans 13 residues. The CDR3 loop is CALSGGDTDTQYF. Written as DNA, the CDR3 is TGTGCCTTAAGCGGAGGGGACACAGATACGCAGTATTTT.

V is TRBV19 and J is TRBJ2-5, with 10 bases that match TRBD2. CDR3 length: 17 residues. V lost 5 bases and J lost 1; bases outside the gene matches: 10. CDR1 and CDR2 (germline): LNHDA, SQIVND (reference sequence). DNA for the CDR3: TGTGCCAGTAGTGTTACTAGCGGGGTTGTAACCCAAGAGACCCAGTACTTC. This translates into CASSVTSGVVTQETQYF.

The chain recombines TRBV7-9 with TRBJ2-7; D tentatively fits TRBD1 or TRBD2 (6 bases each). Deletions cut 5 bases from V and 2 bases from J, with 16 bases between. CDR3 length: 15 amino acids. Germline assignment: CDR1 SEHNR and CDR2 FQNEAQ (reference sequence). CDR3 amino acids: CASSPWGAGAYEQYF. CDR3 bases: TGTGCCAGCAGCCCGTGGGGGGCGGGCGCCTACGAGCAGTACTTC.

The chain uses TRBV4-1 and TRBJ2-2; no clear D. The length of the CDR3 is 14 residues. Trimming removed 1 base from V and 3 bases from J, with 6 bases in between. The germline V gene has CDR1 MGHRA and CDR2 YSYEKL. DNA for the CDR3: TGCGCCAGCAGCCAAGGCAGCTACACCGGGGAGCTGTTTTTT. Its translation is CASSQGSYTGELFF.

The chain uses TRBV18 and TRBJ2-1; 7 nucleotides align to TRBD1. Unmatched junction bases numbered 4, after V lost 3 bases and J lost 2 bases. The CDR3 is 15 residues long. CDR1 and CDR2 (germline): KGHSH, LQKENI. The DNA for the CDR3 is TGTGCCAGCTCACCCCGGGACAGCACCTACAATGAGCAGTTCTTC. This sequence encodes CASSPRDSTYNEQFF.

The count of this clone is one. The chain's CDR3 is CASSDPGGELFF. CDR3 DNA sequence: TGTGCCAGCAGTGACCCCGGAGGGGAGCTGTTTTTT. The J gene is TRBJ2-2, the V gene TRBV25-1; D unresolved. Germline-derived CDR1 and CDR2 are MGHDK and SYGVNS. Trimming left V 3 bases short and J 8 bases short, with 7 bases between. This CDR3 has 12 residues.

The sample holds a few counts of this clone. This chain uses TRBV27 with TRBJ1-1; TRBD1 might be the D (5 bases). Germline V gives CDR1 MNHEY, CDR2 SMNVEV (reference sequence). The V gene lost 0 bases and the J gene lost 5 bases, with 13 bases spanning the gap. This CDR3 contains 15 residues. The CDR3: CASSLSSGSGTEAFF. The CDR3 nucleotides are TGTGCCAGCAGTTTATCGTCAGGGTCGGGGACTGAAGCTTTCTTT.

This clone appeared a few times. The J gene is TRBJ1-3, the V gene TRBV25-1, with TRBD1 as a possible D gene (6 bases). Trimming pared 6 bases from V and 0 bases from J, leaving 9 bases between. Germline loops: CDR1 MGHDK, CDR2 SYGVNS. This CDR3 spans 14 amino acids. The CDR3 sequence is CASRGALSGNTIYF. CDR3 sequence (DNA): TGTGCCAGCAGGGGGGCCCTCTCTGGAAACACCATATATTTT.

This chain links TRBV12-5 with TRBJ2-1; D might be TRBD2 (6 bases). CDR3 size: 14 residues. In germline, CDR1 is LGHNT, CDR2 FRNRAP. The V end was cut by 4 bases, the J end by 4 bases, with 11 bases between. CDR3 coding DNA: TGTGCTAGTGGTTCATCGGGGGTATACAATGAGCAGTTCTTC. This codes for CASGSSGVYNEQFF. Supplemented by reference TRBV12-5 and TRBJ2-1, the full variable domain reads DARVTQTPRHKVTEMGQEVTMRCQPILGHNTVFWYRQTMMQGLELLAYFRNRAPLDDSGMPKDRFSAEMPDATLATLKIQPSEPRDSAVYFCASGSSGVYNEQFFGPGTRLTVL.

This clone was observed a single time. The V and J genes are TRBV11-2 and TRBJ2-7, with D unresolved. The CDR3 sequence is 15 residues long. Germline V lookup: CDR1 SGHAT, CDR2 FQNNGV. V was trimmed by 3 bases and J by 0 bases, leaving 12 bases between them. The CDR3: CASSFGGWGSYEQYF. The CDR3 DNA reads as TGTGCCAGCAGCTTCGGCGGATGGGGCTCCTACGAGCAGTACTTC.

CDR3: CASSYLRAGKREAFF. The CDR3 DNA is TGTGCCAGCAGTTACCTTAGGGCAGGGAAGAGGGAAGCTTTCTTT. The chain employs TRBV6-5 and TRBJ1-1, with D maybe TRBD1 (5 bases). V lost 2 bases to trimming and J lost 8 bases, with 18 bases between them. Germline CDR1 and CDR2: MNHEY and SVGAGI. This CDR3 spans 15 amino acids.

The J gene is TRBJ1-6, the V gene TRBV6-4; D gene ambiguous. Trimming removed 0 bases from V and 9 bases from J, with 12 bases in between. The CDR3 extends over 15 amino acids. CDR1 MRHNA and CDR2 SNTAGT come from the germline V gene. This chain's CDR3 is CASSDSGGSGSPLHF. CDR3 nucleotide sequence: TGTGCCAGCAGTGACTCGGGAGGGAGCGGTTCACCCCTCCACTTT.

The chain couples TRBV7-3 to TRBJ1-3; D possibly corresponds to TRBD1 (6 bases). Between the trimmed V and J ends, which lost 5 bases and 3 bases, there was a span of 8 bases. This CDR3 is 13 amino acids long. Germline loops: CDR1 SGHTA, CDR2 FQGTGA. CDR3 region: CASSPDSGNTIYF. CDR3 nucleotide sequence: TGTGCCAGCAGCCCGGACAGTGGAAACACCATATATTTT.

The rearrangement joins TRBV18 to TRBJ2-7, with D maybe TRBD2 (5 bases). CDR3 length: 15 residues. Trimming removed 6 bases from V and 3 bases from J, with 18 bases in between. Per the germline V gene, CDR1 is KGHSH and CDR2 is LQKENI. The CDR3 here is CASSPTNRPIYEQYF. The CDR3 nucleotides read TGTGCCAGCTCGCCGACTAACCGGCCAATCTACGAGCAGTACTTC.

The V gene is TRBV9, the J gene TRBJ2-1; D perhaps matches TRBD2 (6 bases). The CDR3 is 15 amino acids. Deletions cut 3 bases from V and 8 bases from J, with 18 bases between. Germline V gene sequence: CDR1 SGDLS, CDR2 YYNGEE. Written as DNA, the CDR3 is TGTGCCAGCAGCGGGGGGGACTCCTGGGGCGATGAGCAGTTCTTC. It encodes CASSGGDSWGDEQFF.